This entry is about one T cell receptor (beta chain). Every contributor of samples was a Caucasian grown-up residing in Nashville, Tennessee. Naive CD45RA+ and memory CD45RA-negative subsets were split from CD4+ cells. The CDR3 loop spans 14 amino acids. The junction had 7 bases not matched to a gene; V was cut back by 7 bases and J by 6 bases. Germline V gives CDR1 WNHNN, CDR2 SYGVQD (reference sequence). These data are taken from a study of shared clonotypes between healthy human individuals. Method: immunoSEQ multiplex PCR; TCRdb's copy keeps in-frame clones and lacks some. Among some 2,400,000 clones listed, approximately 95% were seen once.

The chain links TRBV10-1 to TRBJ2-1, with 9 bases fitting TRBD1. Sequenced sample: naive CD4+ T cells sorted from blood. The subset was: CD45RA+ positively selected. The clonotype was recovered from a man in his late teens or twenties in good health. The CDR3 loop reads CASNPGQGINEQFF. The CDR3 coding sequence is TGCGCCAGCAACCCGGGACAGGGTATCAATGAGCAGTTCTTC.